The clone carrying this T cell receptor (beta chain) was counted a few times. Its antigen remains unidentified. These data come from a study of regulatory T cells in long-lasting Graves disease. V shed 4 bases, J shed 0 bases, and the junction held 6 bases outside the gene matches. Germline V gene sequence: CDR1 LNHDA, CDR2 SQIVND (reference sequence). The CDR3 consists of 17 residues. The time point was: newly diagnosed GD, antithyroid drugs for less than 3 months. PBMC-extracted RNA yielded the TCR library. The study, taken as a whole, reports: With under 3,500 shared public clonotypes, persistent patients exceeded new patients, who shared approximately 880. Persistent cases of Graves' showed reduced TCR diversity relative to newly diagnosed patients.

Arm-PCR with iRepertoire HTBI primers amplified the CDR3 regions for these TCR beta libraries. TCRdb re-called the multiplex PCR reads through MiXCR, storing one row per CDR3 protein. This table holds 350,000 to 400,000 distinct CDR3 sequences, less than 20% found once. The sequence was collected from a female donor with Graves disease. Here the sequenced sample was peripheral blood mononuclear cells (PBMCs), taken at new diagnosis, from a patient treated with antithyroid drugs. The V gene is TRBV19, the J gene TRBJ2-1; the match to TRBD2 covers 10 bases. The CDR3 reads CASSRLAGRNSYNEQFF. In DNA form, the CDR3 reads TGTGCCAGTAGTAGACTAGCGGGTAGGAACTCCTACAATGAGCAGTTCTTC.